Described below is a single T cell receptor beta chain sequence and its context. Trimming removed 5 bases from V and 9 bases from J; junction bases left unmatched: 10. Germline values: CDR1 SGHAT, CDR2 FQDESV (reference sequence). This CDR3 is 15 amino acids long. This record belongs to a study of blood T cells in healthy people across ages. Then a second PCR, running about 7 to 11 cycles, was carried out with a sample-barcoded 5' primer and a J-beta primer mix. TCRdb re-derived calls from the 5' RACE reads in MiXCR, one entry per CDR3 protein. The sample lists about 1,400,000 distinct CDR3 sequences, 59% seen once, with over 5.5% in the top ten.

The source material was blood. This TCR was recovered from a man between 18 and 35 years old in good health. The gene calls are TRBV11-1 and TRBJ2-1, with TRBD2 matching 10 bases. The chain's CDR3 is CASSLLSGGVGEQFF. For the CDR3, the DNA is TGTGCCAGCAGCCTTCTCAGCGGGGGGGTTGGTGAGCAGTTCTTC. The full variable domain, in which reference TRBV11-1 and TRBJ2-1 provide the parts outside the CDR3, is EAEVAQSPRYKITEKSQAVAFWCDPISGHATLYWYRQILGQGPELLVQFQDESVVDDSQLPKDRFSAERLKGVDSTLKIQPAELGDSAMYLCASSLLSGGVGEQFFGPGTRLTVL.